The 26 T cell receptor beta chains presented below share a single source sample, sequenced in a study of T cell repertoires in aging, cancer and after chemotherapy. The template was genomic DNA from peripheral blood, not RNA. Multiplex touch-down PCR with TRB-A/B primers amplified rearranged V-D-J TRB sequences. TCRdb re-called the multiplex PCR reads through MiXCR, storing one row per CDR3 protein. Among more than 4,500 distinct CDR3 sequences listed, around a fifth were seen once. Sequences were obtained from blood. These receptors all come from a human donor in good health. The donor label of this sample is uncertain.

By share, this clonotype counts as medium-sized (0.01 to 0.1%). The chain couples TRBV19 to TRBJ2-7; D is ambiguous. This CDR3 contains 14 residues. Germline CDR1 reads LNHDA; CDR2 reads SQIVND (reference sequence). With 5 bases removed from V and 3 bases from J, the gap between germline ends came to 14 bases. CDR3: CASSDKTTNYEQYF. The DNA of the CDR3 is TGTGCCAGTAGTGATAAGACGACCAACTACGAGCAGTACTTC.

By its share, this clonotype is medium-sized. V is TRBV6-1 and J is TRBJ1-3; the match to TRBD1 covers 7 bases. J was trimmed by 2 bases and V by 6 bases; bases with no gene match: 4. CDR1 and CDR2 (germline): MNHNS, SASEGT. This CDR3 is 14 amino acids long. The CDR3 sequence: CASSLTGAGNTIYF. In nucleotides, the CDR3 is TGTGCCAGCAGCCTAACAGGGGCTGGAAACACCATATATTTT.

By share, this clonotype ranks as medium-sized. This chain joins TRBV27 and TRBJ1-4; D gene unclear. The germline V gene encodes CDR1 MNHEY and CDR2 SMNVEV (reference sequence). Trimming took 6 bases from V and 3 from J, leaving 11 bases between them. The CDR3 sequence is 14 residues long. In DNA, the CDR3 is TGTGCCAGCAGGGGTCGACGGTCTAATGAAAAACTGTTTTTT. This codes for CASRGRRSNEKLFF.

There are a few counts of this clonotype. V usage is TRBV12-3 or TRBV12-4 and J usage is TRBJ1-5; D is undetermined. The V and J ends lost 6 bases and 4 bases respectively, with 13 bases between them. This CDR3 is built from 14 residues. The CDR3 here is CASSPSIGNQPQHF. The CDR3 DNA follows: TGTGCCAGCAGCCCGAGTATAGGGAATCAGCCCCAGCATTTT.

This chain uses TRBV7-9 with TRBJ1-1, with a weak D call TRBD1 (5 bases). Trimming took 2 bases from V and 4 from J, leaving 17 bases between them. This CDR3 is 16 amino acids long. Germline-derived CDR1 and CDR2 are SEHNR and FQNEAQ (reference sequence). The CDR3 coding sequence is TGTGCCAGCAGCTTAAAGCCGGGACGATCAACCACTGAAGCTTTCTTT. It translates to CASSLKPGRSTTEAFF.

This clonotype is deemed medium-sized. This rearrangement joins TRBV6-2 or TRBV6-3 to TRBJ2-2; D possibly corresponds to TRBD2 (5 bases). CDR1 MNHEY and CDR2 SVGEGT come from the germline V gene. The CDR3 covers 17 residues. V lost 8 bases, J lost 0 bases, and 19 bases lay in between. CDR3 region: CASGLFRAATNTGELFF. DNA for the CDR3: TGTGCCAGCGGACTCTTCCGAGCGGCCACGAACACCGGGGAGCTGTTTTTT.

This clonotype is labeled as medium-sized. This chain connects TRBV5-6 to TRBJ2-3; D possibly uses TRBD1 or TRBD2 (5 bases each). Trimming took off 4 bases at V and 0 bases at J, with 9 bases between the two ends. This CDR3 comprises 14 residues. Germline V gene sequence: CDR1 SGHDT, CDR2 YYEEEE. In DNA, the CDR3 is TGTGCCAGCAGCCTCGGGACGAGCACAGATACGCAGTATTTT. Translating it yields CASSLGTSTDTQYF.

Relative to its sample, this clonotype is large (0.1 to 1%). The CDR3 protein is CASSSQGTGVTNSPLHF. As DNA, the CDR3 is TGTGCCAGTAGTTCCCAAGGGACAGGGGTTACTAATTCACCCCTCCACTTT. The genes are TRBV19 and TRBJ1-6; 10 nucleotides agree with TRBD1. Losses at the gene ends were 5 bases for V and 6 bases for J; bases not matched to a gene: 10. The CDR3 spans 17 residues. From germline, CDR1 is LNHDA and CDR2 SQIVND (reference sequence).

The table lists this clonotype with a few counts. The chain has TRBV20-1 and TRBJ2-3, with 11 bases fitting TRBD2. CDR3 length equals 17 residues. CDR1 and CDR2 from the germline V gene are DFQATT and SNEGSKA (reference sequence). The V and J ends lost 0 bases and 5 bases, in that order; junction bases with no gene match: 10. The DNA for the CDR3 is TGCAGTGCTAGAGATGTCCTGACTAGCGGGAAGGAAGATACGCAGTATTTT. Translating it yields CSARDVLTSGKEDTQYF.

This clonotype turned up a few times. The V gene is TRBV20-1, the J gene TRBJ1-1, with a weak D call TRBD1 (5 bases). Trimming shortened V by 4 bases and J by 5 bases, and 11 bases separated the two germline ends. CDR3 length: 12 amino acids. Germline assignment: CDR1 DFQATT and CDR2 SNEGSKA (reference sequence). The CDR3 here is CSAKRRGTEAFF. CDR3 nucleotides: TGCAGTGCTAAGAGACGGGGGACTGAAGCTTTCTTT.

The chain joins TRBV11-2 to TRBJ2-5; D is unresolved. The CDR3 loop spans 14 amino acids. With 5 bases removed from V and 5 bases from J, the gap between germline ends came to 15 bases. The V gene's germline CDR1 is SGHAT and CDR2 FQNNGV. In DNA form, the CDR3 reads TGTGCCAGCAGCATCAGGACGCTGGGGGAGACCCAGTACTTC. This codes for CASSIRTLGETQYF.

By proportion, this clonotype is medium-sized (0.01 to 0.1%). The chain has TRBV19 and TRBJ1-5, with TRBD1 as a possible D gene (5 bases). Deletions cut 3 bases from V and 6 bases from J, with 12 bases between. This CDR3 has 14 residues. Looked up from germline, CDR1 is LNHDA and CDR2 is SQIVND (reference sequence). The CDR3 nucleotides read TGTGCCAGTAGTATTGTGCTGGGGGGTCAGCCCCAGCATTTT. Protein sequence: CASSIVLGGQPQHF.

This clonotype was detected a few times. The J gene is TRBJ2-1, the V gene TRBV14; TRBD2 matches at 9 bases. Germline lookup yields CDR1 SGHDN and CDR2 FVKESK. The length of the CDR3 is 16 residues. J was trimmed by 7 bases and V by 4 bases; bases with no gene match: 11. The chain's CDR3 is CASSPKRGAWGNEQFF. As DNA, the CDR3 is TGTGCCAGCAGCCCAAAGCGGGGGGCCTGGGGAAATGAGCAGTTCTTC.

This sequence joins TRBV11-2 and TRBJ2-1; D possibly corresponds to TRBD1 (6 bases). The CDR3 covers 14 residues. Trimming shortened V by 3 bases and J by 4 bases, and 10 bases separated the two germline ends. In germline, CDR1 is SGHAT, CDR2 FQNNGV. The CDR3: CASSLGTTYNEQFF. In DNA, the CDR3 is TGTGCCAGCAGCTTGGGGACAACTTACAATGAGCAGTTCTTC. Using reference TRBV11-2 and TRBJ2-1 for the parts outside the CDR3, the full variable domain is EAGVAQSPRYKIIEKRQSVAFWCNPISGHATLYWYQQILGQGPKLLIQFQNNGVVDDSQLPKDRFSAERLKGVDSTLKIQPAKLEDSAVYLCASSLGTTYNEQFFGPGTRLTVL.

By proportion, this clonotype is medium-sized. This sequence joins TRBV6-2 or TRBV6-3 and TRBJ2-7; 10 bases are shared with TRBD1. The CDR3 has 14 amino acids. Germline V gene lookup returns CDR1 MNHEY and CDR2 SVGEGT. In DNA, the CDR3 is TGTGCTACCCAAGACAGGGGGCAAATTTACGAGCAGTACTTC. Its translation is CATQDRGQIYEQYF.

The chain combines TRBV7-2 with TRBJ1-1, with 8 bases that match TRBD1. The CDR3 loop spans 16 amino acids. V dropped 4 bases and J dropped 0; count of bases not matched to a gene: 7. CDR1 SGHTA and CDR2 FQGNSA come from the germline V gene. This CDR3 reads CASSWMTGDMNTEAFF. CDR3 DNA sequence: TGTGCCAGCAGCTGGATGACAGGGGATATGAACACTGAAGCTTTCTTT.

Comment on this clonotype: Its ends do not fully match the called genes, so a read error is possible. V and J are TRBV6-4 and TRBJ2-7, with 7 nucleotides matching TRBD1. The germline V gene encodes CDR1 MRHNA and CDR2 SNTAGT. The CDR3 covers 12 residues. CDR3 coding DNA: TGTGCCATCAGTGACAGGGCCTACGAGCAGTACTTC. This encodes CAISDRAYEQYF.

This clonotype ranks as medium-sized (0.01 to 0.1%). The chain joins TRBV30 to TRBJ1-5, with D uncertain. CDR3 length equals 13 residues. V was trimmed by 0 bases and J by 4 bases, leaving 7 bases between them. Per germline, CDR1 GTSNPN and CDR2 SVGIG (reference sequence). In nucleotides, the CDR3 is TGTGCCTGGAGTGTAGAGGCGAATCAGCCCCAGCATTTT. Its translation is CAWSVEANQPQHF.

The chain couples TRBV7-2 to TRBJ2-1; TRBD2 agrees at 7 bases. Germline V gene lookup returns CDR1 SGHTA and CDR2 FQGNSA. V lost 5 bases to trimming and J lost 6 bases; unmatched junction nucleotides: 10. The CDR3 totals 15 residues. CDR3 region: CASSQVGGRVNEQFF. CDR3 nucleotides: TGTGCCAGCAGCCAAGTGGGGGGGAGGGTCAATGAGCAGTTCTTC.

By proportion, this clonotype is medium-sized. The rearrangement links TRBV19 to TRBJ2-1; the match to TRBD2 covers 7 bases. The V and J ends lost 7 bases and 0 bases, in that order; junction bases with no gene match: 6. There are 15 residues in the CDR3. Germline values: CDR1 LNHDA, CDR2 SQIVND (reference sequence). DNA for the CDR3: TGTGCCAGTACTCCAGCGGGGAGCTCCTACAATGAGCAGTTCTTC. Translated, it gives CASTPAGSSYNEQFF. Drawing the rest from reference TRBV19 and TRBJ2-1, the complete variable domain is DGGITQSPKYLFRKEGQNVTLSCEQNLNHDAMYWYRQDPGQGLRLIYYSQIVNDFQKGDIAEGYSVSREKKESFPLTVTSAQKNPTAFYLCASTPAGSSYNEQFFGPGTRLTVL.

Relative to its sample, this clonotype is medium-sized. The V and J genes are TRBV19 and TRBJ1-5, with 8 nucleotides matching TRBD1. This CDR3 region has 17 residues. Germline assignment: CDR1 LNHDA and CDR2 SQIVND (reference sequence). V was pared by 5 bases and J by 7 bases, with 16 bases of the junction left unmatched. Written as DNA, the CDR3 is TGTGCCAGTAGTCCAGGACAGGGAGGAACCAGGGGACAGCCCCAGCATTTT. Its translation is CASSPGQGGTRGQPQHF.

This clonotype is categorized as medium-sized (0.01 to 0.1%). The gene calls are TRBV5-5 and TRBJ2-2; 8 nucleotides line up with TRBD1. The CDR3 runs 16 residues. CDR1 is SGHKS, CDR2 YYEKEE, per germline (reference sequence). Trimming took 0 bases from V and 1 from J; bases not matched to a gene: 2. The CDR3 DNA reads as TGTGCCAGCAGCTTGGCCGGGACAGGGAACACCGGGGAGCTGTTTTTT. Translation gives CASSLAGTGNTGELFF.

This clonotype is large. This sequence joins TRBV29-1 and TRBJ2-2; 7 bases are a match to TRBD1. Looked up from germline, CDR1 is SQVTM and CDR2 is ANQGSEA. With V trimmed by 2 bases and J by 4 bases, 7 bases remained unmatched. The CDR3 is 15 residues long. In nucleotides, the CDR3 is TGCAGCGTTGAAACAGGGGATTGGGCCACCGGGGAGCTGTTTTTT. Encoded protein: CSVETGDWATGELFF.

The V call is TRBV14, the J call TRBJ1-2; perhaps TRBD1 as D (6 bases). From germline, CDR1 is SGHDN and CDR2 FVKESK. The CDR3 extends over 16 amino acids. The V and J ends lost 3 bases and 4 bases respectively, with 18 bases between them. The CDR3: CASSQWGQGQPYGYTF. The DNA of the CDR3 is TGTGCCAGCAGCCAGTGGGGGCAGGGGCAACCCTATGGCTACACCTTC.

The chain carries TRBV18 and TRBJ1-2, with unresolved D. This CDR3 comprises 14 residues. Looked up from germline, CDR1 is KGHSH and CDR2 is LQKENI. Trimming took 0 bases from V and 2 from J, leaving 7 bases between them. The chain's CDR3 is CASSPPTGNYGYTF. CDR3 nucleotides: TGTGCCAGCTCACCACCGACGGGGAACTATGGCTACACCTTC.

The rearrangement uses TRBV5-1 and TRBJ1-1, with a tentative D call TRBD1 (6 bases). CDR3 length: 13 amino acids. Trimming removed 2 bases at V and 4 bases at J, with 9 bases between. From germline, CDR1 is SGHRS and CDR2 YFSETQ. CDR3 DNA sequence: TGCGCCAGCAGCTTAGGGGGAAGCACTGAAGCTTTCTTT. This sequence encodes CASSLGGSTEAFF.